Below, 13 T cell receptor beta chains from the same sample are listed, as sequenced in a study of blood T cell repertoires in COVID-19. Profiled with immunoSEQ multiplex PCR; TCRdb holds only in-frame clones, not every one. Of about 370,000 clones listed, 89% are singletons. Sample: peripheral blood. The receptors were gathered from a woman aged 30 to 39 with COVID-19, enrolled during active disease.

The J gene is TRBJ2-1, the V gene TRBV9; maybe TRBD1 (5 bases). Looked up from germline, CDR1 is SGDLS and CDR2 is YYNGEE. The V end lost 3 bases, the J end lost 5 bases, and 9 bases lay between the germline ends. This CDR3 contains 13 residues. Here the CDR3 DNA reads TGTGCCAGCAGCGCGACAGTGCACAATGAGCAGTTCTTC. Encoded protein: CASSATVHNEQFF.

The CDR3 loop reads CASSLVATEAFF. The CDR3 bases are TGTGCCAGCAGCTTAGTAGCAACTGAAGCTTTCTTT. This chain uses TRBV7-8 with TRBJ1-1, with D hard to call. Looked up from germline, CDR1 is SGHVS and CDR2 is FQNEAQ. The CDR3 sequence is 12 residues long. The germline V and J ends were trimmed by 1 base and 5 bases, with 5 bases remaining between them.

The gene calls are TRBV24-1 and TRBJ1-6; D may be TRBD1 (6 bases). Per germline, CDR1 KGHDR and CDR2 SFDVKD. V was clipped by 0 bases and J by 4 bases, with 12 bases between them. The CDR3 has 17 amino acids. The CDR3 sequence is CATSDLRQGPYNSPLHF. In nucleotides, the CDR3 is TGTGCCACCAGTGATTTGCGCCAGGGGCCGTATAATTCACCCCTCCACTTT.

The rearrangement uses TRBV2 and TRBJ2-3; 7 nucleotides line up with TRBD2. The V and J ends lost 6 bases and 2 bases, in that order; junction bases with no gene match: 8. Germline V gene sequence: CDR1 SNHLY, CDR2 FYNNEI. There are 15 residues in the CDR3. CDR3 sequence (DNA): TGTGCCAGCAGATATCTAGCGGTCCCCACAGATACGCAGTATTTT. Protein: CASRYLAVPTDTQYF.

The gene calls are TRBV24-1 and TRBJ2-1; 11 positions match TRBD1. V lost 7 bases, J lost 0 bases, and 28 bases stayed unmatched. The CDR3 is 24 amino acids. Germline values: CDR1 KGHDR, CDR2 SFDVKD. CDR3 DNA: TGTGCCACCAGACATCCTCGGGACAGGGGGGCTGGAGCGGCTCAAAGGAGCTCCTACAATGAGCAGTTCTTC. Encoded protein: CATRHPRDRGAGAAQRSSYNEQFF.

The chain couples TRBV5-6 to TRBJ1-2; D is possibly TRBD1 (6 bases). Germline loops: CDR1 SGHDT, CDR2 YYEEEE. The germline V and J ends were trimmed by 0 bases and 7 bases, with 13 bases remaining between them. This CDR3 has 14 residues. The CDR3 sequence is CASSLGSMGAGYTF. The DNA of the CDR3 is TGTGCCAGCAGCTTGGGGTCGATGGGGGCTGGCTACACCTTC.

This clone has just a few counts. CDR3 region: CASSGTGIPSTDTQYF. CDR3 nucleotide sequence: TGTGCCAGTAGTGGTACAGGCATTCCTAGCACAGATACGCAGTATTTT. This sequence joins TRBV19 and TRBJ2-3; D is possibly TRBD1 (5 bases). The germline gives CDR1 LNHDA, CDR2 SQIVND (reference sequence). Trimming pared 5 bases from V and 0 bases from J, leaving 15 bases between. The CDR3 loop spans 16 amino acids. The full variable domain, in which reference TRBV19 and TRBJ2-3 provide the parts outside the CDR3, is DGGITQSPKYLFRKEGQNVTLSCEQNLNHDAMYWYRQDPGQGLRLIYYSQIVNDFQKGDIAEGYSVSREKKESFPLTVTSAQKNPTAFYLCASSGTGIPSTDTQYFGPGTRLTVL.

V usage is TRBV5-1 and J usage is TRBJ2-5; TRBD1 might be the D (5 bases). Germline V gives CDR1 SGHRS, CDR2 YFSETQ. There are 14 residues in the CDR3. V was trimmed by 2 bases and J by 5 bases, leaving 13 bases between them. DNA for the CDR3: TGCGCCAGCAGCTTCGCGACAGAAGGGGAGACCCAGTACTTC. This encodes CASSFATEGETQYF. The whole variable domain, filled in from reference TRBV5-1 and TRBJ2-5, reads KAGVTQTPRYLIKTRGQQVTLSCSPISGHRSVSWYQQTPGQGLQFLFEYFSETQRNKGNFPGRFSGRQFSNSRSEMNVSTLELGDSALYLCASSFATEGETQYFGPGTRLLVL.

The chain has TRBV24-1 and TRBJ2-1; 11 bases map to TRBD2. With V trimmed by 5 bases and J by 7 bases, 6 bases remained unmatched. Germline CDR1 KGHDR, CDR2 SFDVKD. The CDR3 is made up of 15 amino acids. The DNA of the CDR3 is TGTGCCACCAGTGTCCCGGGACTAGCGGTAAATGAGCAGTTCTTC. The encoded protein is CATSVPGLAVNEQFF.

This sequence joins TRBV6-5 and TRBJ2-3, with a possible D match to TRBD2 (6 bases). This CDR3 contains 14 residues. CDR1 is MNHEY and CDR2 is SVGAGI in the germline V gene. Trimming removed 0 bases from V and 3 bases from J, with 7 bases in between. The CDR3 DNA is TGTGCCAGCAGTTACTCGGGGGGAACAGATACGCAGTATTTT. It encodes CASSYSGGTDTQYF.

CDR3: CAISVTGGALQSRNEQFF. The CDR3 region has the DNA TGTGCCATCAGTGTTACGGGGGGGGCCCTACAATCTAGGAATGAGCAGTTCTTC. This rearrangement joins TRBV10-3 to TRBJ2-1; 8 nucleotides agree with TRBD2. The CDR3 is 18 residues long. The germline gives CDR1 ENHRY, CDR2 SYGVKD. Losses at the gene ends were 4 bases for V and 7 bases for J; bases not matched to a gene: 18.

V is TRBV5-1 and J is TRBJ2-3, with 10 bases that match TRBD2. Germline V gives CDR1 SGHRS, CDR2 YFSETQ. The CDR3 totals 17 residues. J lost 0 bases, V lost 0 bases, and 4 bases had no gene match. CDR3 loop: CASSLGAGGMSTDTQYF. In nucleotides, the CDR3 is TGCGCCAGCAGCTTGGGAGCGGGGGGGATGAGCACAGATACGCAGTATTTT.

The CDR3 nucleotides read TGTGCCAGCAGTGAATATAACAGCAATGAGCAGTTCTTC. It translates to CASSEYNSNEQFF. The chain combines TRBV25-1 with TRBJ2-1; D unclear. This CDR3 is built from 13 residues. V was cut by 0 bases and J by 6 bases, with 6 bases left in between. Germline V lookup: CDR1 MGHDK, CDR2 SYGVNS. Full variable domain (remainder filled in from reference TRBV25-1 and TRBJ2-1): EADIYQTPRYLVIGTGKKITLECSQTMGHDKMYWYQQDPGMELHLIHYSYGVNSTEKGDLSSESTVSRIRTEHFPLTLESARPSHTSQYLCASSEYNSNEQFFGPGTRLTVL.